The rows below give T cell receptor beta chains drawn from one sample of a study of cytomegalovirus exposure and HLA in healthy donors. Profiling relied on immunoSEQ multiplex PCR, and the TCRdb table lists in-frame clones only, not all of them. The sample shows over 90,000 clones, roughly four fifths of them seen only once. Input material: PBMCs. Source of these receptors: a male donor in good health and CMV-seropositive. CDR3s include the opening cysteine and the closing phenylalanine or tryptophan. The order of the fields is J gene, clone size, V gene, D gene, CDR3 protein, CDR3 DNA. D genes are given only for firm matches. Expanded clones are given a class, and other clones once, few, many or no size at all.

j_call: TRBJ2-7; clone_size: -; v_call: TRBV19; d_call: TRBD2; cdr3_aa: CASSVRLAGASYEQYF; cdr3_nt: TGTGCCAGTAGTGTCAGACTAGCGGGAGCTTCCTACGAGCAGTACTTC
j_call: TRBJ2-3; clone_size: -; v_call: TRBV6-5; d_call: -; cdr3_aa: CASSLFGTGTDTQYF; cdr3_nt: TGTGCCAGCAGCCTCTTTGGGACTGGCACAGATACGCAGTATTTT
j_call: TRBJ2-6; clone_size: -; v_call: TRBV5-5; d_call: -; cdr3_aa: CASSTGTDPSGANVLTF; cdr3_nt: TGTGCCAGCAGCACCGGGACTGATCCTTCTGGGGCCAACGTCCTGACTTTC
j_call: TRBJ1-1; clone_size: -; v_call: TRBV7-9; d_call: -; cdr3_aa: CASSLERTTEAFF; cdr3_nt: TGTGCCAGCAGCTTAGAGCGAACCACTGAAGCTTTCTTT
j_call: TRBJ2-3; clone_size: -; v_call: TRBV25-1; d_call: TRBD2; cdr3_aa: CASSAFLAGASDTQYF; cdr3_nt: TGTGCCAGCAGTGCCTTCCTTGCGGGAGCGTCAGATACGCAGTATTTT
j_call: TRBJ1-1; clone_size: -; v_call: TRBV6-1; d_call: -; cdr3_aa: CARLRTEAFF; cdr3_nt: TGTGCCAGGCTGAGGACTGAAGCTTTCTTT
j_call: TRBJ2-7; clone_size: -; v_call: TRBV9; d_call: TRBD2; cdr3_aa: CASSVGSGSKREQYF; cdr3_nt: TGTGCCAGCAGCGTAGGAAGCGGGAGTAAGAGGGAGCAGTACTTC
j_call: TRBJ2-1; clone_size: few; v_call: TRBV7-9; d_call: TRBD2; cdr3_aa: CASSLRGLAGVNEQFF; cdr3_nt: TGTGCCAGCAGCTTACGGGGACTAGCGGGAGTGAATGAGCAGTTCTTC
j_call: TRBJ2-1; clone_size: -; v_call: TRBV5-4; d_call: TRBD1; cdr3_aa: CASSPGQGSYNEQFF; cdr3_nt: TGTGCCAGCAGCCCGGGACAGGGGAGCTACAATGAGCAGTTCTTC
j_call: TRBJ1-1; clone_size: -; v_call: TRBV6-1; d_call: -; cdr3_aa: CASSPLGTEAFF; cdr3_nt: TGTGCCAGCAGTCCACTTGGCACTGAAGCTTTCTTT
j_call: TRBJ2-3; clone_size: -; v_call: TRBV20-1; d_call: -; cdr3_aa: CSPISVDTQYF; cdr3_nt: TGCAGTCCCATATCGGTAGATACGCAGTATTTT
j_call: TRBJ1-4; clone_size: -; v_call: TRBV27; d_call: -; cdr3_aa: CASSLQDGTGERRLFF; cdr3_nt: TGTGCCAGCAGTTTACAAGACGGTACGGGGGAACGGAGACTGTTTTTT
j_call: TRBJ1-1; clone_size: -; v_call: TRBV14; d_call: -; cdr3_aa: CASSQGGNTEAFF; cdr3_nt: TGTGCCAGCAGCCAGGGGGGGAACACTGAAGCTTTCTTT
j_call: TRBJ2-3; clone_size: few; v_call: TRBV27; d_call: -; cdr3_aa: CASSLFGGTGTDTQYF; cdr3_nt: TGTGCCAGCAGTTTATTTGGCGGGACCGGCACAGATACGCAGTATTTT
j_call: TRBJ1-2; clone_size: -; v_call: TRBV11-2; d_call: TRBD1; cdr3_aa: CASSFGQGAGGYTF; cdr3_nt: TGTGCCAGCAGCTTCGGACAGGGGGCAGGTGGCTACACCTTC
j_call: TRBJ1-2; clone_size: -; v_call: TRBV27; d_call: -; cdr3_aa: CASSLAGPSGYTF; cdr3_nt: TGTGCCAGCAGTTTAGCAGGGCCTAGTGGCTACACCTTC
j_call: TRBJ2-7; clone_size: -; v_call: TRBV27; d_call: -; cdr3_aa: CASSVSGHPYYEQYF; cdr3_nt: TGTGCCAGCAGTGTATCGGGACACCCCTACTACGAGCAGTACTTC
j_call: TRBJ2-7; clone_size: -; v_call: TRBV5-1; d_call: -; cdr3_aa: CASSLQQGRLNEQYF; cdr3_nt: TGCGCCAGCAGCTTGCAGCAGGGCCGATTGAACGAGCAGTACTTC
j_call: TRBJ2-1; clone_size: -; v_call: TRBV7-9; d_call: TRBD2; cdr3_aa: CASSLPSGRPYNEQFF; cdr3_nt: TGTGCCAGCAGCTTACCTAGCGGGAGACCTTACAATGAGCAGTTCTTC
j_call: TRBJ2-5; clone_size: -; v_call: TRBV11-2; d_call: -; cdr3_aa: CASSSREGGAKETQYF; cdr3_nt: TGTGCCAGCAGCTCCCGCGAGGGTGGCGCTAAAGAGACCCAGTACTTC
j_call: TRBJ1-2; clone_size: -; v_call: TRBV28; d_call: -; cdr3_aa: CASCESGRIGYTF; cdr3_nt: TGTGCCAGCTGCGAGTCAGGGCGAATTGGCTACACCTTC
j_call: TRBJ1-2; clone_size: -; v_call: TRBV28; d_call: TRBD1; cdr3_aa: CASRLRTGEYGYTF; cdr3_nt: TGTGCCAGCCGACTCCGGACAGGGGAGTATGGCTACACCTTC
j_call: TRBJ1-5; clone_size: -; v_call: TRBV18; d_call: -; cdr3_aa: CASSPRQGLRGHQPQHF; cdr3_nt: TGTGCCAGCTCACCACGGCAGGGGTTACGGGGCCATCAGCCCCAGCATTTT
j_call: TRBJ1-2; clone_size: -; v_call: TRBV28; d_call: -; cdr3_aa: CASNPRPGWRYGYTF; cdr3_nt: TGTGCCAGCAACCCACGGCCGGGGTGGCGCTATGGCTACACCTTC
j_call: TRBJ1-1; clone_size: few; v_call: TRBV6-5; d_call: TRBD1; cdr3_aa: CASSYRQGSTEAFF; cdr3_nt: TGTGCCAGCAGTTACCGACAGGGGAGTACTGAAGCTTTCTTT
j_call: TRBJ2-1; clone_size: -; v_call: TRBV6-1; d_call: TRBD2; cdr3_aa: CASSGGGRSGGAYNEQFF; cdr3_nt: TGTGCCAGCAGTGGGGGCGGGAGGTCGGGGGGGGCATACAATGAGCAGTTCTTC
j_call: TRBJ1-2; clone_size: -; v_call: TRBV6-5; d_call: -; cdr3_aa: CASSFRLRGYGYTF; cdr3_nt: TGTGCCAGCAGTTTTCGGCTTCGAGGCTATGGCTACACCTTC
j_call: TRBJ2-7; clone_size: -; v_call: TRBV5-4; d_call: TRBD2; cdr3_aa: CASSSPGASGRNEQYF; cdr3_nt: TGTGCCAGCAGCTCCCCGGGGGCTAGCGGGAGAAACGAGCAGTACTTC
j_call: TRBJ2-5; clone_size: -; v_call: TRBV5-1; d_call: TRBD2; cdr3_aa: CASSSGTSGQETQYF; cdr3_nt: TGCGCCAGCAGCTCCGGGACTAGCGGCCAAGAGACCCAGTACTTC
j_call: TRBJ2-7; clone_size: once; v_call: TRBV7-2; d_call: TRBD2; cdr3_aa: CASSLALAGVQHEQYF; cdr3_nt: TGTGCCAGCAGCTTAGCGTTAGCGGGAGTACAACACGAGCAGTACTTC
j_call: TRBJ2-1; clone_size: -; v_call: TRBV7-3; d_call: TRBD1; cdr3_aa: CASSADRGEQFF; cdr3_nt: TGTGCCAGCAGCGCAGACAGGGGTGAGCAGTTCTTC
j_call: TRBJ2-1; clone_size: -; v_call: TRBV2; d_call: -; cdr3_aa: CANEQSSSYNEQFF; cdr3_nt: TGTGCCAACGAACAGTCGAGCTCCTACAATGAGCAGTTCTTC
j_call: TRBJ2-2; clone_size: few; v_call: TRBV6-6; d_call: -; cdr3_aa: CASSQFGDRNTGELFF; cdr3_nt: TGTGCCAGCAGTCAGTTCGGTGACAGGAACACCGGGGAGCTGTTTTTT
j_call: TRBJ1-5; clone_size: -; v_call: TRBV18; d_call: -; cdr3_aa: CASSPPNRAQPQHF; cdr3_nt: TGTGCCAGCTCACCACCGAACAGGGCACAGCCCCAGCATTTT
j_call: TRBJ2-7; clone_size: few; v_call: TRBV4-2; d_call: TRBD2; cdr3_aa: CASSQEGLVAGLYEQYF; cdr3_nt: TGTGCCAGCAGCCAAGAAGGCCTAGTAGCGGGATTATACGAGCAGTACTTC
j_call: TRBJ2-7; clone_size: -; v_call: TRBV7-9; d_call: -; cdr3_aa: CSSSPRMSYEQYF; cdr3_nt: TGTTCCAGCAGCCCCAGAATGTCCTACGAGCAGTACTTC
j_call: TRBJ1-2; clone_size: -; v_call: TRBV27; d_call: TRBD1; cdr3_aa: CASRPRGQGYGYTF; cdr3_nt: TGTGCCAGCAGACCCAGGGGACAGGGCTATGGCTACACCTTC
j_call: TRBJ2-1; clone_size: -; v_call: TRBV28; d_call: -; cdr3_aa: CASSLRRSSYNEQFF; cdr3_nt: TGTGCCAGCAGCCTGCGGAGAAGCTCCTACAATGAGCAGTTCTTC
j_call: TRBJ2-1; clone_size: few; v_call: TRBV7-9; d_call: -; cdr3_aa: CASSEAAPNEQFF; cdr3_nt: TGTGCCAGCAGCGAAGCGGCCCCCAATGAGCAGTTCTTC
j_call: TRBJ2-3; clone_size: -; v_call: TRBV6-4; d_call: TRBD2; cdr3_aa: CASSPGTSETDTQYF; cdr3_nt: TGTGCCAGCAGCCCCGGGACTAGTGAGACAGATACGCAGTATTTT
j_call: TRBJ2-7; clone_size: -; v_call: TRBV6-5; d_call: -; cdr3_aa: CASSYSRQGSYEQYF; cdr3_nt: TGTGCCAGCAGTTACTCGAGGCAGGGTTCCTACGAGCAGTACTTC
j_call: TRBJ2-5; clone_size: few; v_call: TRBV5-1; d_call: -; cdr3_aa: CASSPSGLGGEETQYF; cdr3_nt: TGCGCCAGCAGCCCAAGCGGGCTAGGCGGCGAGGAGACCCAGTACTTC
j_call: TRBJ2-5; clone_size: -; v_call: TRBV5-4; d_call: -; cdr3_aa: CASRTGLRETQYF; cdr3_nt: TGTGCCAGCAGAACGGGACTCCGAGAGACCCAGTACTTC
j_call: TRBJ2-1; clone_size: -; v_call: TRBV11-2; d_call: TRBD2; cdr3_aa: CASSLVWDGAGGNEQFF; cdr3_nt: TGTGCCAGCAGCTTAGTTTGGGATGGAGCGGGAGGTAATGAGCAGTTCTTC
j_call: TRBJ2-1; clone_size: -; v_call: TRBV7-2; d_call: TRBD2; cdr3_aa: CASSPIAGGDEQFF; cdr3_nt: TGTGCCAGCAGCCCCATAGCGGGAGGGGATGAGCAGTTCTTC
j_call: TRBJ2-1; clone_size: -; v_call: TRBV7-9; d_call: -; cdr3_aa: CASSRGNGEQFF; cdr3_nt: TGTGCCAGCAGCCGAGGGAACGGGGAGCAGTTCTTC
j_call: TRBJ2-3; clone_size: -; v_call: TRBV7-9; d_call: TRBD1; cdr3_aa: CSSSLQDRTSTDTQYF; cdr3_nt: TGTTCCAGCAGCTTACAGGACAGGACAAGCACAGATACGCAGTATTTT
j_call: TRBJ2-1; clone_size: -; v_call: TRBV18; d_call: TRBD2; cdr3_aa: CASSQTSGRGAKQFF; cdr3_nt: TGTGCCAGCTCACAGACTAGCGGGAGGGGTGCCAAGCAGTTCTTC
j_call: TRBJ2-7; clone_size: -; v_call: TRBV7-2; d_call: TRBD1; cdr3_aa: CASSPGQGRAYEQYF; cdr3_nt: TGTGCCAGCAGCCCGGGACAGGGAAGGGCCTACGAGCAGTACTTC
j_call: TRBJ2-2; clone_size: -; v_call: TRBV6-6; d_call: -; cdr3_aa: CASSSGTYTGELFF; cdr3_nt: TGTGCCAGCAGTTCAGGCACATACACCGGGGAGCTGTTTTTT
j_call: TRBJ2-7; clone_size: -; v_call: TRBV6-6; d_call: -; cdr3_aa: CASSRDRTSYEQYF; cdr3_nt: TGTGCCAGCAGCCGCGACAGGACCTCCTACGAGCAGTACTTC